This TCR beta chain was found in a study of human thymus T cells. There are 13 residues in the CDR3. Germline CDR1 and CDR2: SQVTM and ANQGSEA. The V gene end was trimmed by 6 bases and the J gene end by 0 bases; junction bases not matched to a gene: 3. Among the donors, all were healthy Finnish infants having corrective surgery for congenital heart defects. Only in-frame clones appear in the TCRdb table, and some are missing; sequencing was by immunoSEQ multiplex PCR. The profile covers around 45,000 clones, with around 95% appearing a single time and 0.15% to 0.2% taken by the ten largest. Source material: blood. This TCR came from a girl in the first two years of life with a congenital heart defect but otherwise immunologically healthy. V usage is TRBV29-1 and J usage is TRBJ2-7; 9 bases fit TRBD2. CDR3 in DNA: TGCAGCGTCTCTAGCGGGATCTCCTACGAGCAGTACTTC. It specifies CSVSSGISYEQYF.